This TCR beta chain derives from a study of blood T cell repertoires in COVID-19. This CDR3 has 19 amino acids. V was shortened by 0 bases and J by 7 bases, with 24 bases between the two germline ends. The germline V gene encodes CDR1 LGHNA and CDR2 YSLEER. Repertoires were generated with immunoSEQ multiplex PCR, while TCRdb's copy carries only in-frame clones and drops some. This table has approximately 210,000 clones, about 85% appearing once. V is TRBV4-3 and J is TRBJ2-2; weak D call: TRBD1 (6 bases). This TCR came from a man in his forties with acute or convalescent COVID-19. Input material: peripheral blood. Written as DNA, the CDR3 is TGCGCCAGCAGCCAAGACTTGGGGGCCGCGACAGGTTTGGTCGGGGAGCTGTTTTTT. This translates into CASSQDLGAATGLVGELFF.